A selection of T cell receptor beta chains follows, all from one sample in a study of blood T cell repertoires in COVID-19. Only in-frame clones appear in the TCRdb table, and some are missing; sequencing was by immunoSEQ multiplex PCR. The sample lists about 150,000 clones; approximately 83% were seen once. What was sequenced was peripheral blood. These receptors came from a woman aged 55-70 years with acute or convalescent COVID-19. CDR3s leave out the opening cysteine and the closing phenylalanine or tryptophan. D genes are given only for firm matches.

ATSLIGGQETQY	TRBJ2-5	TRBV15	-
ASSLAPGQGVTAF	TRBJ1-1	TRBV7-2	TRBD1
ASSPQAGIHGYT	TRBJ1-2	TRBV5-1	-
ASSADRGNEKLF	TRBJ1-4	TRBV19	TRBD1
ASSLFGRGRSYGYT	TRBJ1-2	TRBV28	TRBD1
ASSLMPGTNEKLF	TRBJ1-4	TRBV7-2	-
ASSLRTGGRVEGYT	TRBJ1-2	TRBV6-4	TRBD1
ASTYDRSAANEQF	TRBJ2-1	TRBV6-5	-
AISGTGVEQY	TRBJ2-7	TRBV10-3	TRBD1
ASSLGTSWDEQF	TRBJ2-1	TRBV7-6	TRBD2
ASSTGLEYYEQY	TRBJ2-7	TRBV5-4	TRBD2
ATSSLQGAGGYGYT	TRBJ1-2	TRBV15	TRBD1
ASSANIDRVVAGNTIY	TRBJ1-3	TRBV2	TRBD1
ASSPAGHEEAF	TRBJ1-1	TRBV4-1	-
ASSQALPGQGPDTQY	TRBJ2-3	TRBV4-1	TRBD1
ASSEATGLRETQY	TRBJ2-5	TRBV2	TRBD1
ASSASWGVSYGYT	TRBJ1-2	TRBV19	-
GTGNEKLF	TRBJ1-4	TRBV28	TRBD1
SVGGQPNEKLF	TRBJ1-4	TRBV29-1	TRBD1
ASSLGGGYTEAF	TRBJ1-1	TRBV7-9	-
ASRQGSATNEKLF	TRBJ1-4	TRBV2	-
ASSSRGTSGGDEQF	TRBJ2-1	TRBV11-3	TRBD2
ASSTSGGATQEQF	TRBJ2-1	TRBV6-5	TRBD2
ASSGTDPVPYEQY	TRBJ2-7	TRBV2	-
ASRSGQHYGYT	TRBJ1-2	TRBV28	TRBD1
ASSPDRNYGYT	TRBJ1-2	TRBV5-6	-
ASSSIGQNTDTQY	TRBJ2-3	TRBV5-1	-
ASSSAGGGRQY	TRBJ2-5	TRBV7-3	TRBD2
ASSALFRLAGTYEQY	TRBJ2-7	TRBV27	TRBD2
ASVDTGTGHNEQF	TRBJ2-1	TRBV2	TRBD1
ASSPPQAGTANQPQH	TRBJ1-5	TRBV18	TRBD1
AISDGAPQH	TRBJ1-5	TRBV10-3	-
ASSPYSGGDNEQF	TRBJ2-1	TRBV19	TRBD2
ASSLGLEQF	TRBJ2-1	TRBV11-3	-
ASSRVGASYNEQF	TRBJ2-1	TRBV3-1/TRBV3-2	-
ASSPRTFAGGGYNEQF	TRBJ2-1	TRBV14	TRBD2
ASSFQNTEAF	TRBJ1-1	TRBV6-5	-
ASLWAGASYEQY	TRBJ2-7	TRBV6-5	-
ASSPHIALHYEQY	TRBJ2-7	TRBV4-1	-
ASSASLETQY	TRBJ2-5	TRBV2	-
ASSLAGAGGTEAF	TRBJ1-1	TRBV7-8	-
ASSQFGRAAGYGYT	TRBJ1-2	TRBV4-1	-
ASRVQGVAPYGYT	TRBJ1-2	TRBV5-1	TRBD1
ASSPSRAGHYGYT	TRBJ1-2	TRBV7-9	-
ASSLEQGNYGYT	TRBJ1-2	TRBV5-1	-
ASSQDRGSGYT	TRBJ1-2	TRBV4-1	TRBD1
ASSLALKKGEAF	TRBJ1-1	TRBV7-8	-
ATPGQGVFGETQY	TRBJ2-5	TRBV12-1	-
ASIPTSGGMTYNEQF	TRBJ2-1	TRBV5-1	TRBD2
ASSPAPVANYGYT	TRBJ1-2	TRBV7-8	-
ASRSPQSPLH	TRBJ1-6	TRBV27	-
SVAPTGAEQY	TRBJ2-7	TRBV29-1	-